Only a few counts were recorded for the clone carrying this T cell receptor beta chain. This record comes from a study of CD8+ T cells in alopecia areata. Across the study: Administration of oral tofacitinib to treated patients was at 5 to 10 mg twice daily.

Treatment noted: oral pan-JAK inhibitor, 5-10 mg twice daily. Sorting from PBMCs produced CD4+ and CD8+ T cells. Reverse transcription of extracted RNA yielded cDNA, which provided the sequencing template. Assay: immunoSEQ multiplex PCR; the TCRdb copy retains only in-frame clones and omits some. The table shows some 80,000 clones, with around 65% occurring only once. Germline V gene data show CDR1 as MRHNA and CDR2 as SNTAGT. CDR3 length: 15 residues. V was trimmed by 6 bases and J by 4 bases, leaving 18 bases between them. Sequences were derived from CD8+ T cells sorted from blood, sampled at week 24, from a patient treated with tofacitinib. This chain joins TRBV6-4 and TRBJ2-5; possibly TRBD1 for D (7 bases). The source is a human donor with alopecia areata. CDR3 nucleotide sequence: TGTGCCAGCAGCCCCGGGGGCAGGGGGACAGAGACCCAGTACTTC. This encodes CASSPGGRGTETQYF.